The source of this T cell receptor beta chain is a study of blood T cell repertoires in COVID-19. The overall study: Nucleic acid was either cDNA or gDNA, and it came from T cells, B-cell-depleted T cells, or PBMCs.

Cohort placement rested on clinical history that participants reported themselves. Exposed enrollees encountered a COVID-19 case at some point within 2 weeks before study entry. Original analysis: Amplification with reference gene primers provided the estimates of nucleated cell counts. Here immunoSEQ multiplex PCR was the method, and the copy in TCRdb shows in-frame clones only, minus some. Clone size and the V and J calls come from that table; the DNA yielded D and trimming. The table lists 130,000 to 150,000 clones, about 90% of them singletons. Per the germline V gene, CDR1 is SQVTM and CDR2 is ANQGSEA. V was cut by 6 bases and J by 5 bases, with 19 bases left in between. The CDR3 length is 15 residues.

This chain uses TRBV29-1 with TRBJ2-2; TRBD2 might be the D (6 bases). This sequence originates from a woman aged 40 to 49 who had been exposed to COVID-19. Sequencing input: PBMCs or T cells enriched from blood (not recorded which). The CDR3 region has the DNA TGCAGCGTCCCCCGCGGGGCAGGGCGGACCGGGGAGCTGTTTTTT. It is translated as CSVPRGAGRTGELFF.